This T cell receptor beta chain is drawn from a study of T cell therapy after organ transplantation. Study-wide context: Patients received a median of 1.92 x 10^8 CMV-specific T cells over 2 to 6 infusions. Notes on the study in general: Poor CD8+ T cell yield may explain few expansions in nonresponders. Post-therapy reconstitution appeared to include transferred and endogenous clonotypes.

Details on this clone: Its target is not known.

The data were produced by immunoSEQ multiplex PCR, yet TCRdb's version contains in-frame clones alone and is incomplete. The table includes 45,000 to 60,000 clones, approximately 94% detected once. The sequence was collected from a human patient who had received a solid organ transplant and had CMV disease. Sequenced here: CD8+ T cells from blood, sampled before autologous CMV-specific T cell therapy.

The CDR3 loop reads CASSYSGTALRRYTF. The CDR3 region has the DNA TGTGCCAGCAGTTACTCGGGGACAGCCCTGCGGCGCTACACCTTC. This chain links TRBV6-5 with TRBJ1-2; 7 bases are a match to TRBD1. The CDR3 loop spans 15 amino acids. With 0 bases clipped from V and 9 bases from J, the junction kept 10 bases outside the gene matches. Germline CDR1 and CDR2: MNHEY and SVGAGI.